This T cell receptor beta chain derives from a study of beta chain features in type 1 diabetes (dated by TCRdb to the late 2010s). For the wider study: Mean age, gender distribution, total cell number and subset yield did not differ between patients and healthy donors. A total of around 110,000,000 sorted cells were examined across all samples, and RNA yield correlated strongly with the number of cells per subset. In the study, recently diagnosed type 1 diabetes patients and matched healthy donors were compared on the TCRB repertoires of their sorted circulating CD4+ T cell subsets. Naive and central memory subsets were obtained from all 30 or so donors, but regulatory and stem cell-like memory subsets were isolated from only 8 patients and 8 healthy donors. Beyond this particular receptor, the publication reports: Shorter templates might be favored by PCR, yet because patient and control samples were amplified and corrected together, any such skew would affect both groups equally. A moderate but significant shortening of TCRB CDR3 length was observed in type 1 diabetes patients in all four CD4+ subsets. Because cDNA was sequenced instead of genomic DNA, highly expressing activated cells could be over-represented, though the groups showed no difference in activation or CD3 levels. Fewer insertions and more nucleotide deletions at VDJ recombination sites were observed in patients with type 1 diabetes, implying thymic rearrangement abnormalities. The naive, central memory and regulatory TCRB repertoires appeared to resemble one another more closely among patients than among healthy donors. Because small numbers of individuals were included in the HLA sub-analyses, any influence of HLA type on TCRB rearrangement was left unresolved.

In the case of this clone: The target of this receptor is not known. There are no base qualities to consult, and no much larger clone falls within one base.

The germline V gene (reference sequence) provides CDR1 SEHNR and CDR2 FQNEAQ. CDR3 length: 15 amino acids, cysteine to phenylalanine. Only the CDR3 portion is preserved as DNA: 45 bases, with reading frame beginning at the first base. From V the trimming removes 1 base and from J it removes 5 bases, while the gene matches leave 2 bases of the junction unaccounted for. The High Capacity cDNA Reverse Transcription Kit was used to reverse transcribe all of the isolated RNA, meaning that expressed TCRB transcripts were what got sequenced. Deep immunoSEQ sequencing was applied to naive, central memory and regulatory T cell samples, giving an average of about 3.8 million total reads per sample. After sorted cells were lysed in RLT buffer, RNA was extracted with DNase-treated RNeasy Micro or Mini kits, with the choice depending on cell number. Each cell subset was processed separately to prevent cross-contamination, with patient and healthy donor samples processed together. The immunoSEQ multiplex PCR was used to amplify TCRB sequences from cDNA, generating 87-bp fragments that spanned the CDR3 region. The amplicons were sequenced using the Illumina HiSeq platform. In the source study's methods: PCR bias was corrected computationally using synthetic template baselines, and reads within Hamming distance 2 were collapsed, with unmergeable singletons discarded. Reads were aligned to IMGT to assign V, D and J genes, CDR3 length, and insertions or deletions at six rearrangement sites. Within each subset, clonotype counts were normalized to sorted cell number, and only after that were true diversity and Gini coefficients computed with the tcR R package. Repertoire sharing was quantified using the overlap coefficient calculated on TCRB nucleotide sequences. Out-of-frame TCRB sequences from naive cells were analyzed as a proxy for the pre-selection repertoire. As stored in TCRdb, this immuneACCESS dataset retains in-frame rearrangements with V and J assigned. A fraction of the clones does not appear; measured against another copy, unresolved V genes explain less than half of the discrepancy, and the remainder lacks a known reason. Clone size and the V and J calls come from that table; the DNA yielded D and trimming. This sample holds fewer than 550,000 clones; about 10% were observed only once. The ten largest clones capture 0.045% to 0.06% of the sample.

Each donor gave one peripheral blood draw, approximately 0.11 L on average, collected into heparinised tubes. Using a panel that included CD45RO, CCR7, CD25, CD127, CD95 and CD27, naive, central memory, regulatory and stem cell-like memory CD4+ T cells were sorted on a BD FACSAria II. Every sorted population had a purity above 95%. PBMCs were isolated right away by Lymphoprep density gradient centrifugation and were stained directly, without culture. So that batch effects would be minimized, each experiment stained and sorted samples in pairs, pairing one healthy donor with one patient. This sequence was found in a woman younger than 35 in good health. This chain is built from TRBV7-9 and TRBJ2-1; TRBD2 aligns with 10 central bases. The sample was naive CD4+ T cells from blood. The sample's cell subset or site, from its label and the paper: true naive CD4+ T cells. For the CDR3, the sequence is CASSLEGLADNEQFF. In nucleotides, the sequence is TGTGCCAGCAGCTTAGAAGGACTAGCGGACAATGAGCAGTTCTTC.